This TCR beta chain appears in the sequencing data of a study of healthy donors' naive CD4 and CD8 T cells. Notes on the study in general: A reported CD4+/CD8+ bias affected most V and J genes in naive cells.

TCR libraries were built from 450 to 650 ng of total RNA by linear amplification. In the original analysis: Roughly 5 healthy donors contributed 78,498 sequenced TCR alpha transcripts. TCRdb independently ran MiXCR on the reads; one entry per CDR3 protein. TCRdb's processing, not the authors' own work, is the source of the V and J calls. The sample carries approximately 180,000 distinct CDR3 sequences, around 80% recorded once. V gave up 10 bases and J gave up 8 bases, with 20 bases separating them. The CDR3 has 13 residues. Germline V gene data show CDR1 as LNHDA and CDR2 as SQIVND (reference sequence). Naive CD4+ cells were sorted as CD4+CD8-CD45RO-CD45RA+; naive CD8+ as CD8+CD4-CD45RA+CD27bright. This clonotype was seen just once. What it binds is unknown.

The chain employs TRBV19 and TRBJ1-1, with D perhaps TRBD1 (5 bases). The TCR was taken from a pool of human donors in good health; the sample pools cells from several healthy donors. The source material was naive CD4+ and CD8+ T cells sorted from blood, pooled from several donors. In DNA, the CDR3 is TGTGCCACCCGCCACCCCAGGGACGGCGAAGCTTTCTTT. It translates to CATRHPRDGEAFF.